A selection of T cell receptor beta chains follows, all from one sample in a study of shared clonotypes between healthy human individuals. Profiling relied on immunoSEQ multiplex PCR, and the TCRdb table lists in-frame clones only, not all of them. The top ten hold roughly 1.4% of the sample, which has 850,000 to 1,200,000 clones, around 74% seen once. Material: memory CD4+ T cells sorted from blood. These receptors originate from a man younger than 35 in good health. CDR3s include the opening cysteine and the closing phenylalanine or tryptophan. The D gene is left open where the match is weak. Clone size is stated in some rows and not others, as once, few, many or a class when expanded.

V	J	D	size	CDR3	DNA
TRBV7-2	TRBJ2-2	NA	NA	CASSPSPLGGNTGELFF	TGTGCCAGCAGCCCGTCCCCCCTAGGGGGAAACACCGGGGAGCTGTTTTTT
TRBV30	TRBJ1-1	TRBD1	NA	CAWRPGQGIQSGTEAFF	TGTGCCTGGAGGCCCGGACAGGGGATTCAGTCGGGCACTGAAGCTTTCTTT
TRBV11-3	TRBJ1-2	NA	NA	CASSLDSPYGYTF	TGTGCCAGCAGCTTGGACAGCCCATATGGCTACACCTTC
TRBV20-1	TRBJ1-3	NA	NA	CSARGGNTIYF	TGCAGTGCTAGAGGTGGAAACACCATATATTTT
TRBV29-1	TRBJ2-3	NA	NA	CSVEGRVRTDTQYF	TGCAGCGTTGAAGGTCGTGTGCGCACAGATACGCAGTATTTT
TRBV27	TRBJ2-1	NA	NA	CASSLSRVANSYNEQFF	TGTGCCAGCAGTTTAAGTCGGGTCGCTAACTCCTACAATGAGCAGTTCTTC
TRBV30	TRBJ2-7	TRBD1	NA	CAWSVYRDSLWYF	TGTGCCTGGAGTGTATATCGGGACAGCCTATGGTACTTC
TRBV5-6	TRBJ1-2	TRBD1	many	CASSRDRGYGYTF	TGTGCCAGCAGCCGGGACAGGGGCTATGGCTACACCTTC
TRBV2	TRBJ1-2	TRBD1	NA	CASRGQGGYPEGYTF	TGTGCCAGCAGGGGACAGGGGGGCTACCCGGAGGGCTACACCTTC
TRBV28	TRBJ1-2	NA	NA	CASSLSGQGNYGYTF	TGTGCCAGCAGTTTAAGTGGGCAGGGAAACTATGGCTACACCTTC
TRBV29-1	TRBJ1-1	NA	NA	CSVELQGLGEAFF	TGCAGCGTTGAATTGCAGGGGTTGGGTGAAGCTTTCTTT
TRBV10-3	TRBJ2-3	NA	NA	CAISGTGLTDTQYF	TGTGCCATCAGTGGAACAGGGCTCACAGATACGCAGTATTTT
TRBV14	TRBJ2-7	NA	NA	CASSQGGLMGEQYF	TGTGCCAGCAGCCAAGGGGGGCTCATGGGCGAGCAGTACTTC
TRBV5-4	TRBJ2-5	TRBD2	few	CASSRKLAGAEETQYF	TGTGCCAGCAGCAGAAAACTAGCGGGAGCGGAAGAGACCCAGTACTTC
TRBV10-2	TRBJ2-7	TRBD1	NA	CASKERWSGGYEQYF	TGCGCCAGCAAGGAGCGGTGGTCAGGGGGCTACGAGCAGTACTTC
TRBV11-2	TRBJ2-2	TRBD1	NA	CASRGQGMGTGELFF	TGTGCCAGCAGAGGACAGGGGATGGGCACCGGGGAGCTGTTTTTT